The T cell receptor (beta chain) described here comes from a study of a mutant IDH1 vaccine in newly diagnosed glioma. Study overall: Across weeks 1, 3, 5, 7, 11, 15, 19 and 23, patients received a vaccination each time, eight in all. Following radiotherapy alone, or alongside temozolomide cycles, vaccination was started after an interval of 4-6 weeks. Most patients had received both radiotherapy and temozolomide, the prior options being radiotherapy, temozolomide, or both. A 62.5% male, approximately 40% female split and a mean age of around 37 years characterized treated patients.

A word on this clone: Its target is not known.

The time point was: week 5, during vaccination. Mutant IDH1 20-mer peptide, at 300 ug, made up each vaccine dose, with topical imiquimod. The assay was immunoSEQ multiplex PCR, and TCRdb's table has in-frame clones only and misses some. The sample includes about 30,000 clones, around 90% of them seen just once. CDR1 is MNHNY and CDR2 is SVGAGI in the germline V gene (reference sequence). Trimming took 11 bases from V and 2 from J, leaving 13 bases between them. CDR3 length: 12 residues. V usage is TRBV6-6 and J usage is TRBJ2-7, with D perhaps matching TRBD2 (7 bases). The sequence was obtained from a woman in her 40s with glioma. Some clones in this sample may be carry-over from other donors' samples. Sequenced here: peripheral blood mononuclear cells (PBMCs), sampled from a glioma patient whose treatment included an IDH1 peptide vaccine. CDR3 in amino acids: CAATGGPYEQYF. DNA of the CDR3: TGTGCCGCCACGGGGGGCCCCTACGAGCAGTACTTC.